Listed below are T cell receptor beta chains from one sample, sequenced in a study of T-cell memory formation after mild COVID-19. TCRdb used MiXCR to reprocess the 5' RACE reads, holding one entry per CDR3 protein. The repertoire holds around 500,000 distinct CDR3 sequences, with 15% to 20% as singletons. Material for sequencing was PBMCs or a T cell subset sorted from them (not recorded which). The receptors were sampled from an adult woman who had mild COVID-19 (a few samples of this study predate the infection). Cell type and time point are not known. CDR3s include the opening cysteine and the closing phenylalanine or tryptophan. A D gene is named only where the DNA matches it firmly. Clone size, where shown, is once, few, many, or a class for clones that have expanded.

CDR3: CASSLALVSRGYGYTF; DNA: TGCGCCAGCAGCTTGGCCTTGGTTTCCAGGGGGTATGGCTACACCTTC; V: TRBV5-1; size: few; D: TRBD1; J: TRBJ1-2
CDR3: CASSRRIPSGRDNEQFF; DNA: TGCGCCAGCAGCCGACGTATCCCTAGCGGGAGGGACAATGAGCAGTTCTTC; V: TRBV4-3; size: many; D: TRBD2; J: TRBJ2-1
CDR3: CASSEIAGDTQYF; DNA: TGTGCCAGCTCAGAGATCGCGGGAGATACGCAGTATTTT; V: TRBV6-5; size: -; D: -; J: TRBJ2-3
CDR3: CASKKTDEWTEAFF; DNA: TGTGCCAGCAAAAAGACAGACGAATGGACTGAAGCTTTCTTT; V: TRBV6-4; size: few; D: -; J: TRBJ1-1
CDR3: CASSVGLAGGPWETQYF; DNA: TGTGCCAGCAGCGTAGGATTAGCGGGAGGGCCATGGGAGACCCAGTACTTC; V: TRBV9; size: -; D: TRBD2; J: TRBJ2-5
CDR3: CASSVLAGVHEQYF; DNA: TGCGCCAGCAGCGTCCTAGCGGGAGTTCACGAGCAGTACTTC; V: TRBV4-1; size: -; D: TRBD2; J: TRBJ2-7
CDR3: CASSFGTSGGGREQYF; DNA: TGTGCCAGCAGTTTCGGGACTAGCGGGGGAGGACGCGAGCAGTACTTC; V: TRBV6-5; size: -; D: TRBD2; J: TRBJ2-7
CDR3: CSASYEQYF; DNA: TGCAGTGCTAGCTACGAGCAGTACTTC; V: TRBV20-1; size: -; D: -; J: TRBJ2-7
CDR3: CSAIGTPSNEQFF; DNA: TGCAGTGCTATCGGGACTCCCTCCAATGAGCAGTTCTTC; V: TRBV20-1; size: few; D: -; J: TRBJ2-1
CDR3: CASSSGTSGSPWTGELFF; DNA: TGTGCCAGCAGTTCCGGGACTAGCGGGAGTCCTTGGACCGGGGAGCTGTTTTTT; V: TRBV6-2/TRBV6-3; size: few; D: TRBD2; J: TRBJ2-2
CDR3: CASSLGSSSNQPQHF; DNA: TGCGCCAGCAGCTTGGGCAGTTCCAGCAATCAGCCCCAGCATTTT; V: TRBV5-1; size: few; D: -; J: TRBJ1-5
CDR3: CASSSLETSTDTQYF; DNA: TGTGCCAGCAGCTCACTGGAGACGAGCACAGATACGCAGTATTTT; V: TRBV7-9; size: -; D: -; J: TRBJ2-3
CDR3: CASRFLAIPSYNEQFF; DNA: TGTGCCAGCAGGTTTTTGGCGATACCCTCCTACAATGAGCAGTTCTTC; V: TRBV7-9; size: many; D: -; J: TRBJ2-1
CDR3: CAWSMGNTEAFF; DNA: TGTGCCTGGAGTATGGGGAACACTGAAGCTTTCTTT; V: TRBV30; size: -; D: -; J: TRBJ1-1
CDR3: CASTPGGGYYGYTF; DNA: TGCGCCAGCACCCCAGGGGGAGGATACTATGGCTACACCTTC; V: TRBV5-1; size: -; D: TRBD1; J: TRBJ1-2
CDR3: CASSSGTSGMGGDTQYF; DNA: TGTGCCAGCAGCTCCGGAACTAGCGGGATGGGTGGAGATACGCAGTATTTT; V: TRBV7-3; size: few; D: TRBD2; J: TRBJ2-3
CDR3: CATRGWEFF; DNA: TGTGCCACCAGAGGGTGGGAGTTCTTC; V: TRBV24-1; size: -; D: -; J: TRBJ2-1
CDR3: CSAFQTALSGNTIYF; DNA: TGCAGTGCTTTCCAGACAGCGCTCTCTGGAAACACCATATATTTT; V: TRBV20-1; size: few; D: -; J: TRBJ1-3
CDR3: CASSLISGSYEQYF; DNA: TGTGCCAGCAGTTTAATTAGCGGGAGTTACGAGCAGTACTTC; V: TRBV27; size: many; D: TRBD2; J: TRBJ2-7
CDR3: CSVGDRPGEQYF; DNA: TGCAGCGTTGGGGACAGGCCTGGGGAGCAGTACTTC; V: TRBV29-1; size: few; D: TRBD1; J: TRBJ2-7
CDR3: CASSTTSGRASYEQYF; DNA: TGTGCCAGCAGTACTACTAGCGGGAGGGCTTCCTACGAGCAGTACTTC; V: TRBV6-6; size: -; D: TRBD2; J: TRBJ2-7